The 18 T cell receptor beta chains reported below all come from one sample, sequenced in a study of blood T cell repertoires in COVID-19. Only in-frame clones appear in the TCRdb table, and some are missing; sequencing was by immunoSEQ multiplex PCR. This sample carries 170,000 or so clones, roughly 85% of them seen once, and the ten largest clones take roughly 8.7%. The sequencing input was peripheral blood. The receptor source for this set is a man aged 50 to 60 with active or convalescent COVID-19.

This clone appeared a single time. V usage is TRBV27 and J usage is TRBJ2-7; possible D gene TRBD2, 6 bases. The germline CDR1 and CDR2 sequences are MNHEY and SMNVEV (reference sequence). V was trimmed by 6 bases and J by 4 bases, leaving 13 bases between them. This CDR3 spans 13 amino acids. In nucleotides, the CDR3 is TGTGCCAGCAGCCGGACTACCAAGTACGAGCAGTACTTC. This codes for CASSRTTKYEQYF.

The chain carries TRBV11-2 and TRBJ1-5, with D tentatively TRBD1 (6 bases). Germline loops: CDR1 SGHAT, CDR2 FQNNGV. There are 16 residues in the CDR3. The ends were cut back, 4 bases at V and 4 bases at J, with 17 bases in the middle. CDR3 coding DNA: TGTGCCAGCAGCTCAACAGATGGGGGCCCAAATCAGCCCCAGCATTTT. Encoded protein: CASSSTDGGPNQPQHF.

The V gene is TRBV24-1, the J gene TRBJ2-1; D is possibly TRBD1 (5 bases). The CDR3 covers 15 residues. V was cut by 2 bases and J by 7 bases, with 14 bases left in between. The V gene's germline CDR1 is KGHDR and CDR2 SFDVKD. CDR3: CATSDSQVGPNEQFF. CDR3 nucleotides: TGTGCCACCAGTGATTCACAGGTAGGCCCAAATGAGCAGTTCTTC.

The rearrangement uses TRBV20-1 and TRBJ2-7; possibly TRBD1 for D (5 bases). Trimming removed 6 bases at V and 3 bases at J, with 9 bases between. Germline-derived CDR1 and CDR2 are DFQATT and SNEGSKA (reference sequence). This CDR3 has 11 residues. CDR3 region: CSAGQVYEQYF. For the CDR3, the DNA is TGCAGTGCCGGACAAGTCTACGAGCAGTACTTC.

The CDR3 DNA reads as TGTGCCAGCAGCCTCAGTTACACTGAAGCTTTCTTT. This gives the protein CASSLSYTEAFF. This chain connects TRBV28 to TRBJ1-1; D uncertain. Germline V gene sequence: CDR1 MDHEN, CDR2 SYDVKM. V was clipped by 6 bases and J by 3 bases, with 8 bases between them. The CDR3 covers 12 residues.

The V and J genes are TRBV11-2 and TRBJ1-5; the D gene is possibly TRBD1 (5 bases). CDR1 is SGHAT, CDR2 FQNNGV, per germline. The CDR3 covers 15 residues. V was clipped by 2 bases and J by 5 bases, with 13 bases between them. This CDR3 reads CASSLFGGSDQPQHF. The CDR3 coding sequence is TGTGCCAGCAGCTTATTTGGGGGGAGTGATCAGCCCCAGCATTTT.

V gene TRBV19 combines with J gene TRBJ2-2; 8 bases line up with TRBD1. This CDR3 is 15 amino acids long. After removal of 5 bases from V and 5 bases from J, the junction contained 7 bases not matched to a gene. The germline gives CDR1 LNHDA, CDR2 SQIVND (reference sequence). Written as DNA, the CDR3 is TGTGCCAGTAGTGGACAGGGTAGTAGTACCGGGGAGCTGTTTTTT. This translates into CASSGQGSSTGELFF.

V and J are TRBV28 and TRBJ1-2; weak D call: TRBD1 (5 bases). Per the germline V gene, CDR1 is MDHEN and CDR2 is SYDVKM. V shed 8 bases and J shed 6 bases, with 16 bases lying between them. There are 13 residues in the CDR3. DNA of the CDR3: TGTGCCAGCCGAACCACCGGGACTGATGGCTACACCTTC. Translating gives CASRTTGTDGYTF.

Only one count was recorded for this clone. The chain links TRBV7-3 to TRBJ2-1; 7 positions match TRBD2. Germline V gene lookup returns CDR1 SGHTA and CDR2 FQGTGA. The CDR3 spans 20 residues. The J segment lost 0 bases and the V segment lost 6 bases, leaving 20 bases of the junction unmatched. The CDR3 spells CASSPLGLADYKSSYNEQFF. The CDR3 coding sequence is TGTGCCAGCAGTCCCTTAGGGCTAGCGGATTATAAGAGCTCCTACAATGAGCAGTTCTTC.

This CDR3 is CASSHRGRNYGYTF. The CDR3 nucleotides are TGTGCCAGCAGCCACAGGGGGAGGAACTATGGCTACACCTTC. The V gene is TRBV27, the J gene TRBJ1-2; 8 nucleotides align to TRBD1. The V gene's germline CDR1 is MNHEY and CDR2 SMNVEV (reference sequence). The CDR3 extends over 14 amino acids. Germline trimming cut 6 bases from V and 2 bases from J; bases unmatched to any gene: 5.

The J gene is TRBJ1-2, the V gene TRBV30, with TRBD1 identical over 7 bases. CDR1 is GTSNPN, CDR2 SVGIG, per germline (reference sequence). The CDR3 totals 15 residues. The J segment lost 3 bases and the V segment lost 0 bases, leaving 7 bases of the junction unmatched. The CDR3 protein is CAWSVIPGTDYGYTF. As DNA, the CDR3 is TGTGCCTGGAGTGTGATACCCGGGACAGACTATGGCTACACCTTC.

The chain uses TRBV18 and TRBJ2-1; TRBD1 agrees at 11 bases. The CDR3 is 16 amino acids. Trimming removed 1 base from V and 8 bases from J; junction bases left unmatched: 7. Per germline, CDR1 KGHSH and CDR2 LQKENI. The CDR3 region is CASSPRPRDRGDEQFF. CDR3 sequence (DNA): TGTGCCAGCTCACCACGTCCGCGGGACAGGGGGGATGAGCAGTTCTTC.

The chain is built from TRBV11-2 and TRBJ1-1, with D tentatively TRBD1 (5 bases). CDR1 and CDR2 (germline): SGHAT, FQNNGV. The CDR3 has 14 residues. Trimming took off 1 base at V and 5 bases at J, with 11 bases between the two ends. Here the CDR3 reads CASSLAQGRTEAFF. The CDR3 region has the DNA TGTGCCAGCAGCTTAGCCCAGGGTAGGACTGAAGCTTTCTTT.

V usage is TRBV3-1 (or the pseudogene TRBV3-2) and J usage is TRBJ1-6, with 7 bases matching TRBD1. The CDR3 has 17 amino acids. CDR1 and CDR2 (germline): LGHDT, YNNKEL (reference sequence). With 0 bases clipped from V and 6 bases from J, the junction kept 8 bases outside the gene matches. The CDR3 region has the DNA TGTGCCAGCAGCCAAGACCAGGGGGGTCAGGTTAATTCACCCCTCCACTTT. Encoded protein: CASSQDQGGQVNSPLHF.

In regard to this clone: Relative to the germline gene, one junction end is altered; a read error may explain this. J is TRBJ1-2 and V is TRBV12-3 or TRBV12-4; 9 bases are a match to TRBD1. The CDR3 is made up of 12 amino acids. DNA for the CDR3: TGTGTCAGCATCGGGACAGGGAAAGGCTACACCTTC. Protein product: CVSIGTGKGYTF.

This CDR3 is CASSPGTSGGPSGANVLTF. The CDR3 DNA reads as TGTGCCAGCAGCCCCGGGACTAGCGGGGGGCCCTCCGGGGCCAACGTCCTGACTTTC. The gene calls are TRBV5-4 and TRBJ2-6; 15 bases map to TRBD2. The CDR3 length is 19 residues. The ends lost 4 bases at V and 4 bases at J; junction bases unmatched: 9. Germline values: CDR1 SGHNT, CDR2 YYREEE (reference sequence). Supplemented by reference TRBV5-4 and TRBJ2-6, the full variable domain reads ETGVTQSPTHLIKTRGQQVTLRCSSQSGHNTVSWYQQALGQGPQFIFQYYREEENGRGNFPPRFSGLQFPNYSSELNVNALELDDSALYLCASSPGTSGGPSGANVLTFGAGSRLTVL.

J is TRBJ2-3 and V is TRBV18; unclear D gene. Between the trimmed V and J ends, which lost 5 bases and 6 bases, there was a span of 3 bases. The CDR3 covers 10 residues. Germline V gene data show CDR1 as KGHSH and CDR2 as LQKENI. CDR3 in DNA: TGTGCCAGCTCAGCGGATACGCAGTATTTT. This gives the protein CASSADTQYF.

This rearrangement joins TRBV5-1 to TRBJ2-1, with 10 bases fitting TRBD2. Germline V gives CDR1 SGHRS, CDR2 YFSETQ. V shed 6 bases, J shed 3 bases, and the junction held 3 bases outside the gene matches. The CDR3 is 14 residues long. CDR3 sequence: CASTSGGNYNEQFF. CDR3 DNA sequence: TGCGCCAGCACTAGCGGGGGAAACTACAATGAGCAGTTCTTC.